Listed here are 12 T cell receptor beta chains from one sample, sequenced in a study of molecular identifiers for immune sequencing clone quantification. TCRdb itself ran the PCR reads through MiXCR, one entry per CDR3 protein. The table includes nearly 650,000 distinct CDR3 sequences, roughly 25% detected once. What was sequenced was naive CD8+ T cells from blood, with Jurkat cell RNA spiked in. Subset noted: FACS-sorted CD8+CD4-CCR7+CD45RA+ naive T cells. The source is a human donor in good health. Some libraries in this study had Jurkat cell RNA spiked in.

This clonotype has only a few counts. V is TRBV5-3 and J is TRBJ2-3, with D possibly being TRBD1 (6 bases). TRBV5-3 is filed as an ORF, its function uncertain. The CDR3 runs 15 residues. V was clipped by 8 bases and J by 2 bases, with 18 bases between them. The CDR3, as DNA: TGTGCCAGCAGCCCCGGGACACACGACACAGATACGCAGTATTTT. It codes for CASSPGTHDTDTQYF.

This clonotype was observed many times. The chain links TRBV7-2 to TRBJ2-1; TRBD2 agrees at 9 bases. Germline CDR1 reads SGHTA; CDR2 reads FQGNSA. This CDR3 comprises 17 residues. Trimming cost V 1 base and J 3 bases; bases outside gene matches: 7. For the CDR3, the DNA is TGTGCCAGCAGCTTAGAACGGCGGGGGGGCTTCTACAATGAGCAGTTCTTC. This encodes CASSLERRGGFYNEQFF.

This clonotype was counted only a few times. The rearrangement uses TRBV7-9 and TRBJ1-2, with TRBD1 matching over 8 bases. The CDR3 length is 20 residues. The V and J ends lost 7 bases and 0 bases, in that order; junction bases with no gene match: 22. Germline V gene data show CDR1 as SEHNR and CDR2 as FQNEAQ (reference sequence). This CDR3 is CASTHPTSDRGSLANYGYTF. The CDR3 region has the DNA TGTGCCAGCACCCACCCAACCTCCGACAGGGGTTCGTTAGCTAACTATGGCTACACCTTC.

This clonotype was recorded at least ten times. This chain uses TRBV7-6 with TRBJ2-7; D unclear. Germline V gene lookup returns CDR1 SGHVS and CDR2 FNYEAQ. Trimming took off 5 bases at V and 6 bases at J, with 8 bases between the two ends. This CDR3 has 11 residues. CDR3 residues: CASSPHTEQYF. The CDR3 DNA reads TGTGCCAGCAGCCCGCACACCGAGCAGTACTTC.

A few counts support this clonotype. The CDR3 region is CASSQAESGNTIYF. DNA for the CDR3: TGTGCCAGCAGCCAAGCGGAGTCTGGAAACACCATATATTTT. The genes are TRBV3-1 and TRBJ1-3; D not certain. The CDR3 consists of 14 residues. The germline V gene has CDR1 LGHDT and CDR2 YNNKEL (reference sequence). V was cut by 1 base and J by 1 base, with 5 bases left in between. Using reference TRBV3-1 and TRBJ1-3 for the parts outside the CDR3, the full variable domain is DTAVSQTPKYLVTQMGNDKSIKCEQNLGHDTMYWYKQDSKKFLKIMFSYNNKELIINETVPNRFSPKSPDKAHLNLHINSLELGDSAVYFCASSQAESGNTIYFGEGSWLTVV.

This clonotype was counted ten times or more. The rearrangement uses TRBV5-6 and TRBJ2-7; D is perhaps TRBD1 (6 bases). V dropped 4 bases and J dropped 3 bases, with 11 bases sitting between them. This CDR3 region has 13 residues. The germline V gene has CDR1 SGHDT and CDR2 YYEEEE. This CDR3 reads CASSTGTFYEQYF. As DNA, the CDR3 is TGTGCCAGCAGCACCGGGACATTCTACGAGCAGTACTTC.

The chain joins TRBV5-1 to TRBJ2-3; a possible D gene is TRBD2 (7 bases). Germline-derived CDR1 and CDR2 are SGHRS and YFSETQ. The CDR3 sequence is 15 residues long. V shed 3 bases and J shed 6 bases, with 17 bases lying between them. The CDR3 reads CASSSGGQQMDTQYF. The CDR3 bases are TGCGCCAGCAGCTCGGGAGGACAGCAAATGGATACGCAGTATTTT.

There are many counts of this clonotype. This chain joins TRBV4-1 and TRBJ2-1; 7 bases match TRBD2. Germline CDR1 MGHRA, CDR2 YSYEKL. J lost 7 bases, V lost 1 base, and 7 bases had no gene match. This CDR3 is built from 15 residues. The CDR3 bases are TGCGCCAGCAGCCAAGCGTCTAGCGGAGGAAATGAGCAGTTCTTC. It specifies CASSQASSGGNEQFF.

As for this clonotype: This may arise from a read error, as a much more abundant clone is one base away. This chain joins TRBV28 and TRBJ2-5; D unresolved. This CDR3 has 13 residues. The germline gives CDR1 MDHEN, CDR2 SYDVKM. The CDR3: CAGSGTLQETQYF. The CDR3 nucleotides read TGTGCCGGCAGTGGTACCCTCCAAGAGACCCAGTACTTC.

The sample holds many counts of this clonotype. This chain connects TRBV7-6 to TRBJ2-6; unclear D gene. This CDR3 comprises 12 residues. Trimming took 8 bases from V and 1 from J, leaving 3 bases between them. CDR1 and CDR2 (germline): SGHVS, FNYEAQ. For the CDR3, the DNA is TGTGCCAGCGTATCTGGGGCCAACGTCCTGACTTTC. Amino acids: CASVSGANVLTF.

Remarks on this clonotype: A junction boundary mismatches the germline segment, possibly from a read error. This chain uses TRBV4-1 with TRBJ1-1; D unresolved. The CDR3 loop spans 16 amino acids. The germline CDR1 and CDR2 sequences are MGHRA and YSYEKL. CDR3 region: CSSSHPGSRGKTEAFF. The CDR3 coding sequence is TGCTCCAGCAGCCATCCCGGCTCACGGGGTAAGACTGAAGCTTTCTTT.

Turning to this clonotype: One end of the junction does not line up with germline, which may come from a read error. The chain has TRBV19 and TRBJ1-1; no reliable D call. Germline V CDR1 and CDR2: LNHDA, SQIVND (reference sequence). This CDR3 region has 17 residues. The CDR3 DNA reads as TGTGCCAGTAGTATGTTTTCGGGCAAACGCTCATACACTGAAGCTTCCTTT. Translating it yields CASSMFSGKRSYTEASF.